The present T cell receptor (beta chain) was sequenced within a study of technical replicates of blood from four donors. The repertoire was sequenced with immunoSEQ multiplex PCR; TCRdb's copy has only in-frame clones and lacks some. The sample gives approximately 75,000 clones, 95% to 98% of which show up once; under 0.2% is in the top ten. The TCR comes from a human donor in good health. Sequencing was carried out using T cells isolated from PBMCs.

CDR3 nucleotides: TGTGCCAGCAGCCAGGACAGGGAACAACTGTTTTTT. Amino acids: CASSQDREQLFF. The V call is TRBV4-2, the J call TRBJ1-4; 8 nucleotides agree with TRBD1. Per the germline V gene, CDR1 is LGHNA and CDR2 is YNFKEQ. After removal of 3 bases from V and 12 bases from J, the junction contained 3 bases not matched to a gene. CDR3 size: 12 residues.